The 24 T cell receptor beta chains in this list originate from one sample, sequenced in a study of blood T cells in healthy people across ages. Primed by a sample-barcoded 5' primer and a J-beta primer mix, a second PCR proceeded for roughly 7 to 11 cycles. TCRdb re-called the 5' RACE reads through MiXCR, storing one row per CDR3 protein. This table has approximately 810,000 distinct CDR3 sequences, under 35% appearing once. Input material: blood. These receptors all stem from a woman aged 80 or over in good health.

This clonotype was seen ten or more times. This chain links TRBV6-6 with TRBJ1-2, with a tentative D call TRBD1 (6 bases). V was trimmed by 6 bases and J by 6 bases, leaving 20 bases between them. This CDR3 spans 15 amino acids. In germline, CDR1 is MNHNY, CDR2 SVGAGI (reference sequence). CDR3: CASRLHGQGLHGYTF. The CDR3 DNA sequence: TGTGCCAGCAGGCTCCACGGGCAGGGGTTACATGGCTACACCTTC.

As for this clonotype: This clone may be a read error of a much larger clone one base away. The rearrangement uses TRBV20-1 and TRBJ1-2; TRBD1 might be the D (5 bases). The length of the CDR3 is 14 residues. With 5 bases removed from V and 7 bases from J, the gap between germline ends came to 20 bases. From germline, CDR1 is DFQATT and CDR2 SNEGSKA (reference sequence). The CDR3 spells CSAVNRQPPPGYTF. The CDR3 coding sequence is TGCAGTGCTGTAAACCGACAGCCCCCCCCTGGCTACACCTTC.

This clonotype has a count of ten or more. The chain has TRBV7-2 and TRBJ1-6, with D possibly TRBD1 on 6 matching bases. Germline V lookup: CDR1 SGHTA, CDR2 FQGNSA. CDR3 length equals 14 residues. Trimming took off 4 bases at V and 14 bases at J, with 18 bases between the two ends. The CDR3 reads CASSWTSGVDSLHF. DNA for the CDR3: TGTGCCAGCAGCTGGACATCAGGGGTCGACTCCCTCCACTTT.

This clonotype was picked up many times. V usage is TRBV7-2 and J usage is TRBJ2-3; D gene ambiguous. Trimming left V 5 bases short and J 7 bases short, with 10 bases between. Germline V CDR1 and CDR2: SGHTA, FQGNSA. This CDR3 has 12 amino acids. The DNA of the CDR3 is TGTGCCAGCAGCCAAAGCCGGAATACGCAGTATTTT. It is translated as CASSQSRNTQYF.

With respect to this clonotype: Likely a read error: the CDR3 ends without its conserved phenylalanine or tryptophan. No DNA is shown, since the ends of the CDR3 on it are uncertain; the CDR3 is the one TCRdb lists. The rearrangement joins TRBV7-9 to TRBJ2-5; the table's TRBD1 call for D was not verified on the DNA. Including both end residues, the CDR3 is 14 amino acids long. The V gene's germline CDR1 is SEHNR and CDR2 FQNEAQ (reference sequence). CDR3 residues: CASSPGTYGYTFGS.

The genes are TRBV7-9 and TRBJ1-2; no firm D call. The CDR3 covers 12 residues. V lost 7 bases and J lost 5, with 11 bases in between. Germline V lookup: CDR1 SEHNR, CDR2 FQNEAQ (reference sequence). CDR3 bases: TGTGCCAGCAACGACAACCCATATGGCTACACCTTC. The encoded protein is CASNDNPYGYTF.

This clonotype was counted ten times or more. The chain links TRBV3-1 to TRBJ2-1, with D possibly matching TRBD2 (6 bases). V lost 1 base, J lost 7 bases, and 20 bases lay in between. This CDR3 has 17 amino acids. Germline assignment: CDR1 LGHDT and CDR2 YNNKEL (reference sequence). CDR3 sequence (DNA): TGTGCCAGCAGCCAAGTTCTAGCGAGTGGGTACAAGAATGAGCAGTTCTTC. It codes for CASSQVLASGYKNEQFF.

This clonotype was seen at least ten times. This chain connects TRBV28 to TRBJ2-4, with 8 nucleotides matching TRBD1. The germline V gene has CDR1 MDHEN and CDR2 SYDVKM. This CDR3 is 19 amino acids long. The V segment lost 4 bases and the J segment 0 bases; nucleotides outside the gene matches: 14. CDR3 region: CASSSTSTGVRVAKNIQYF. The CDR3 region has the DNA TGTGCCAGCAGTTCCACCTCGACAGGGGTTAGGGTAGCCAAAAACATTCAGTACTTC.

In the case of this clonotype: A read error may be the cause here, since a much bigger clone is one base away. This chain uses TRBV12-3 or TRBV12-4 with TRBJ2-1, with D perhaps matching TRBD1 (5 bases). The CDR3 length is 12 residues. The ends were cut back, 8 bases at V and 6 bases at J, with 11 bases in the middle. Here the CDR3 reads CASPLDSNEQFF. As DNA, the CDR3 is TGTGCCAGCCCCCTAGACAGCAATGAGCAGTTCTTC.

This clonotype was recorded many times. The CDR3 sequence: CASSLSPGTSGGAEDTQYF. The CDR3 nucleotides are TGTGCCAGCAGCTTAAGTCCCGGGACTAGCGGGGGGGCCGAAGATACGCAGTATTTT. The rearrangement links TRBV7-2 to TRBJ2-3; 16 bases are shared with TRBD2. The germline CDR1 and CDR2 sequences are SGHTA and FQGNSA. The ends lost 2 bases at V and 5 bases at J; junction bases unmatched: 10. CDR3 length: 19 amino acids. The variable domain in full, completed from reference TRBV7-2 and TRBJ2-3, reads GAGVSQSPSNKVTEKGKDVELRCDPISGHTALYWYRQSLGQGLEFLIYFQGNSAPDKSGLPSDRFSAERTGGSVSTLTIQRTQQEDSAVYLCASSLSPGTSGGAEDTQYFGPGTRLTVL.

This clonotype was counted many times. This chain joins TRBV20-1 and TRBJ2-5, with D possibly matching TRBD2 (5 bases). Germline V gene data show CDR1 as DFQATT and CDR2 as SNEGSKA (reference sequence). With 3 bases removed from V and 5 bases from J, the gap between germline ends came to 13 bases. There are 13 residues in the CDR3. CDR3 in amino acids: CSASLMGGETQYF. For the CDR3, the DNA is TGCAGTGCTAGTTTAATGGGCGGGGAGACCCAGTACTTC.

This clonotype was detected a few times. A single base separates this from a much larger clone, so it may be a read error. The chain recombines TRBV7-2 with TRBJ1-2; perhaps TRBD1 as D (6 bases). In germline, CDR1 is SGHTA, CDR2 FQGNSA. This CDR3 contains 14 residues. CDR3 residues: CASNLSQGSYGYTF. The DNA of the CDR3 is TGTGCCAGCAACTTAAGTCAGGGGTCCTATGGCTACACCTTC. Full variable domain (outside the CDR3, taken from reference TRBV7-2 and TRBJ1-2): GAGVSQSPSNKVTEKGKDVELRCDPISGHTALYWYRQSLGQGLEFLIYFQGNSAPDKSGLPSDRFSAERTGGSVSTLTIQRTQQEDSAVYLCASNLSQGSYGYTFGSGTRLTVV.

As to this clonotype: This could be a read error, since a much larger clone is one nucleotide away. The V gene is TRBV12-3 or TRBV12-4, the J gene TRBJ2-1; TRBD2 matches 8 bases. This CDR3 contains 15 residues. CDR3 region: CVSSPTGGNYNEQFF. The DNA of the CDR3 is TGTGTCAGCAGCCCTACGGGGGGGAACTACAATGAGCAGTTCTTC.

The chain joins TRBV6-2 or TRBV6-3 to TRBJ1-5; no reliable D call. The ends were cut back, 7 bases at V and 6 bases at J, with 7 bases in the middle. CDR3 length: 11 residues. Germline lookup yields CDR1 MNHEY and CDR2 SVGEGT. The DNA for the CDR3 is TGTGCCAGCACTTCCGGTCAGCCCCAGCATTTT. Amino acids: CASTSGQPQHF.

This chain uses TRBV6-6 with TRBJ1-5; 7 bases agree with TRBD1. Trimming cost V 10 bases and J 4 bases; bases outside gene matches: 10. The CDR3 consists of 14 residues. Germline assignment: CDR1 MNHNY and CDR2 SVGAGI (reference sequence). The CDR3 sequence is CATAPRGVNQPQHF. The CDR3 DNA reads TGTGCCACGGCTCCCAGGGGGGTTAATCAGCCCCAGCATTTT.

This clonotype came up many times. In DNA, the CDR3 is TGTGCCACCAGTCCCTCGAACGGGGGACCTGAGCAGTTCTTC. Amino acid sequence: CATSPSNGGPEQFF. The chain is built from TRBV24-1 and TRBJ2-1, with D possibly being TRBD2 (6 bases). Deletions cut 6 bases from V and 9 bases from J, with 17 bases between. Germline V gene sequence: CDR1 KGHDR, CDR2 SFDVKD. This CDR3 has 14 amino acids.

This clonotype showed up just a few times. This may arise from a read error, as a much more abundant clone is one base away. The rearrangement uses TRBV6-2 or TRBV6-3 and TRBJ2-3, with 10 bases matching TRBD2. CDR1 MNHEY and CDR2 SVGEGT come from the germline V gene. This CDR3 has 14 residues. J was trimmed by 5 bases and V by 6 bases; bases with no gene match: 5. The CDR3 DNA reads TGTGCCAGCAGGCGGGGACTAGCGAGAGATACGCAGTATTTT. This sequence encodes CASRRGLARDTQYF.

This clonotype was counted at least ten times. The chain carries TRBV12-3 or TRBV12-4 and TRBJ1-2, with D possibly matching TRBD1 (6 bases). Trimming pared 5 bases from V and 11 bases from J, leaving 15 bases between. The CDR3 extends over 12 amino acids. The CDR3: CASSPSGVGYTF. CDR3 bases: TGTGCCAGCAGTCCCTCAGGGGTGGGATACACCTTC.

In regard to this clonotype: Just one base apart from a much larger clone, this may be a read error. CDR3 residues: CASSRGGINEQYF. The CDR3 DNA reads as TGTGCCAGCAGTCGGGGAGGGATCAATGAGCAGTACTTC. V gene TRBV6-2 or TRBV6-3 combines with J gene TRBJ2-5, with 7 bases matching TRBD2. V lost 5 bases and J lost 11; bases outside the gene matches: 11. There are 13 residues in the CDR3. CDR1 is MNHEY, CDR2 SVGEGT, per germline.

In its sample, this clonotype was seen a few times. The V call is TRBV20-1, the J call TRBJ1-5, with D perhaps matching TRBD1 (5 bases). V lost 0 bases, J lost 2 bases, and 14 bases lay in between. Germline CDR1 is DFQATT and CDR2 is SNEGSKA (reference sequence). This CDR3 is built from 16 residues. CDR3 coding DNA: TGCAGTGCTAGAGAGTCGGGGGTTTTTGGCAATCAGCCCCAGCATTTT. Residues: CSARESGVFGNQPQHF.

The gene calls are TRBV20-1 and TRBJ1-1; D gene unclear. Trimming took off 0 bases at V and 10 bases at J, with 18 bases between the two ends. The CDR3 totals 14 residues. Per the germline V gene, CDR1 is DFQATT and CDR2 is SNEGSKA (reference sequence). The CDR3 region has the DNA TGCAGTGCTAGAGATGGCGCGGCGGCGCGGGGAGCTTTCTTT. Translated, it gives CSARDGAAARGAFF.

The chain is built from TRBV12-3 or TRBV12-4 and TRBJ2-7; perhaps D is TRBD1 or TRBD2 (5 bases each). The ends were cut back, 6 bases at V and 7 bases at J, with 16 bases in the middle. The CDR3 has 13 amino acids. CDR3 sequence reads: CASSPRSWGEQYF. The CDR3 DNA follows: TGTGCCAGCAGCCCCCGGAGTTGGGGGGAGCAGTACTTC.

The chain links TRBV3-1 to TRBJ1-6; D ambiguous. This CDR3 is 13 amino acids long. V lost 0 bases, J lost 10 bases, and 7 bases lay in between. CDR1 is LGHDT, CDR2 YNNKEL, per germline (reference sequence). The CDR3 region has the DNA TGTGCCAGCAGCCAAGATCGAAGCTCACCCCTCCACTTT. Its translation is CASSQDRSSPLHF.

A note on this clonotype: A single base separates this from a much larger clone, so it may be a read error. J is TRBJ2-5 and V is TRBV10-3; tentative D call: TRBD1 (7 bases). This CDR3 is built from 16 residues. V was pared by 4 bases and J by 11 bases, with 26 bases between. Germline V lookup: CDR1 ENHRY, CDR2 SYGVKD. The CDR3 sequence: CAISGASGGFVNEQYF. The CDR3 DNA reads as TGTGCCATCAGTGGCGCCTCAGGGGGGTTCGTTAATGAGCAGTACTTC.